Listed below are T cell receptor beta chains from one sample, sequenced in a study of Graves' ophthalmopathy and Graves' hyperthyroidism. MiXCR, run by TCRdb on the multiplex PCR reads, gives a single entry per CDR3 protein. The sample records about 660,000 distinct CDR3 sequences, under 50% being singletons. Source material: peripheral blood. These receptors were collected from an adult man with Graves' ophthalmopathy. Each CDR3 is given with its conserved first and last residue. D genes are given only for firm matches. Clone size appears in some rows only: once, few, many, or a class for an expanded clone.

V gene	clone size	D gene	J gene	CDR3 protein	CDR3 DNA
TRBV7-9	-	-	TRBJ2-7	CASSLGAGAPYEQYF	TGTGCCAGCAGCTTAGGGGCAGGGGCCCCCTACGAGCAGTACTTC
TRBV28	-	-	TRBJ1-2	CASSLFGSYGYTF	TGTGCCAGCAGTTTATTTGGCAGTTATGGCTACACCTTC
TRBV25-1	once	-	TRBJ1-2	CAWSMGYGYTF	TGTGCCTGGAGTATGGGCTATGGCTACACCTTC
TRBV9	many	TRBD1	TRBJ2-2	CASSVGGGNTGELFF	TGTGCCAGCAGCGTAGGAGGGGGCAACACCGGGGAGCTGTTTTTT
TRBV11-2	many	-	TRBJ2-5	CASSLEALDQETQYF	TGTGCCAGCAGCTTAGAGGCCCTAGACCAAGAGACCCAGTACTTC
TRBV24-1	many	TRBD1	TRBJ2-7	CATSDYRGGQYF	TGTGCCACCAGTGATTACAGGGGCGGGCAGTACTTC
TRBV29-1	many	-	TRBJ2-2	CSVEEGARTGELFF	TGCAGCGTTGAGGAGGGGGCGCGGACCGGGGAGCTGTTTTTT
TRBV20-1	many	TRBD2	TRBJ2-7	CSATRGGGPGYEQYF	TGCAGTGCCACAAGGGGCGGGGGGCCAGGGTACGAGCAGTACTTC
TRBV19	-	-	TRBJ1-1	CATSLQGNTEAFF	TGTGCCACATCCTTACAGGGGAACACTGAAGCTTTCTTT
TRBV15	-	TRBD2	TRBJ2-5	CATSSALAGGRETQYF	TGTGCCACCAGCAGTGCCCTAGCGGGAGGCCGAGAGACCCAGTACTTC
TRBV6-5	many	-	TRBJ1-2	CASSYSKGHGYTF	TGTGCCAGCAGTTACTCGAAGGGCCATGGCTACACCTTC
TRBV9	-	-	TRBJ2-7	CASSPSLDELYEQYF	TGTGCCAGCTCACCAAGTTTGGACGAACTCTACGAGCAGTACTTC
TRBV2	-	-	TRBJ1-1	CASSLLVGIGDTEAFF	TGTGCCAGCAGCTTGTTGGTCGGGATTGGGGACACTGAAGCTTTCTTT
TRBV9	many	-	TRBJ1-2	CASSAHIGSNYGYTF	TGTGCCAGCAGCGCCCACATCGGCTCTAACTATGGCTACACCTTC
TRBV29-1	many	-	TRBJ2-7	CSGVRGYEQYF	TGCAGCGGCGTCCGAGGGTACGAGCAGTACTTC
TRBV24-1	many	-	TRBJ2-7	CATSDLVHGSYEQYF	TGTGCCACCAGTGATTTGGTCCATGGGTCCTACGAGCAGTACTTC
TRBV7-2	-	TRBD2	TRBJ2-7	CASSLDGLAERVYEQYF	TGTGCCAGCAGCCTAGACGGACTAGCGGAAAGGGTTTACGAGCAGTACTTC
TRBV15	-	-	TRBJ1-2	CATSTEGNYGYTF	TGTGCCACCAGCACCGAGGGCAACTATGGCTACACCTTC
TRBV19	-	TRBD1	TRBJ2-5	CASSMDRGGRQETQYF	TGTGCCAGTAGCATGGACAGGGGAGGGCGACAAGAGACCCAGTACTTC
TRBV10-3	many	-	TRBJ2-2	CAISGVLNTGELFF	TGTGCCATCAGTGGGGTTTTGAACACCGGGGAGCTGTTTTTT
TRBV4-3	-	-	TRBJ1-5	CASSQVGSSEPQHF	TGCGCCAGCAGCCAAGTGGGCAGCTCCGAGCCCCAGCATTTT
TRBV2	once	TRBD1	TRBJ1-6	CASSERTGGNSPLHF	TGTGCCAGCAGTGAGAGGACAGGGGGCAACTCACCCCTCCACTTT
TRBV7-9	few	TRBD1	TRBJ1-2	CASRSRDRGPFNYGYTF	TGTGCCAGCAGGTCTCGGGACAGAGGCCCGTTTAACTATGGCTACACCTTC
TRBV10-3	many	-	TRBJ2-5	CASSYPWARLETQYF	TGTGCCAGCAGTTACCCCTGGGCGAGACTCGAGACCCAGTACTTC
TRBV19	many	TRBD1	TRBJ1-6	CASSIKADRGSPLHF	TGTGCCAGTAGTATTAAGGCGGACAGGGGATCTCCCCTCCACTTT
TRBV9	-	-	TRBJ2-5	CASSGSRGPYQETQYF	TGTGCCAGCAGCGGCTCAAGAGGTCCGTACCAAGAGACCCAGTACTTC
TRBV7-9	-	-	TRBJ2-7	CASSWDSGSYEQYF	TGTGCCAGCAGCTGGGATAGCGGTTCCTACGAGCAGTACTTC
TRBV29-1	many	TRBD1	TRBJ1-5	CSVRTGNQPQHF	TGCAGCGTCCGGACAGGGAATCAGCCCCAGCATTTT
TRBV9	few	-	TRBJ2-2	CASSGRDANTGELFF	TGTGCCAGCTCCGGCAGGGACGCGAACACCGGGGAGCTGTTTTTT
TRBV5-4	-	-	TRBJ1-2	CASSLRRYANTF	TGTGCCAGCAGCTTGCGCAGATACGCGAACACCTTC
TRBV5-1	-	-	TRBJ2-2	CASSLAGTQNTGELFF	TGCGCCAGCAGCTTGGCCGGGACTCAAAACACCGGGGAGCTGTTTTTT
TRBV12-3/TRBV12-4	-	TRBD1	TRBJ1-3	CASNPGQGYTIYF	TGTGCCAGCAATCCGGGACAGGGCTACACCATATATTTT